The 22 T cell receptor beta chains in this list originate from one sample, sequenced in a study of T cells in Graves' hyperthyroidism and ophthalmopathy. Researchers took RNA transcripts and amplified the TCR beta CDR3 regions from them. HTBI primers drove first-round RT-PCR of the TCR CDR3. TCRdb fed the multiplex PCR reads into MiXCR, producing one record per CDR3 protein. The sample holds approximately 420,000 distinct CDR3 sequences; just under 15% are singletons and the top ten take approximately 32%. Material for sequencing was blood. These receptors were taken from a woman in her twenties or thirties with Graves' hyperthyroidism.

This rearrangement joins TRBV27 to TRBJ2-1; 8 nucleotides line up with TRBD2. Unmatched junction bases numbered 15, after V lost 9 bases and J lost 8 bases. Germline V gene lookup returns CDR1 MNHEY and CDR2 SMNVEV (reference sequence). This CDR3 has 15 amino acids. The CDR3 sequence is CASWKTGTSPYEQFF. CDR3 sequence (DNA): TGTGCCAGTTGGAAAACCGGGACTAGTCCGTATGAGCAGTTCTTC.

This clonotype was picked up many times. V is TRBV5-1 and J is TRBJ1-1, with D hard to call. This CDR3 is 13 amino acids long. Looked up from germline, CDR1 is SGHRS and CDR2 is YFSETQ. The ends were cut back, 4 bases at V and 2 bases at J, with 9 bases in the middle. CDR3 loop: CASSPKANTEAFF. The CDR3 DNA follows: TGCGCCAGCAGCCCCAAGGCCAACACTGAAGCTTTCTTT.

V gene TRBV12-3 or TRBV12-4 combines with J gene TRBJ1-2, with a weak D call TRBD1 (6 bases). Trimming cost V 0 bases and J 5 bases, with 13 bases left between them. CDR3 size: 15 residues. The CDR3 region is CASSLAGGTSYGYTF. In DNA form, the CDR3 reads TGTGCCAGCAGTTTAGCAGGGGGAACCTCTTATGGCTACACCTTC.

This clonotype was picked up many times. The chain has TRBV11-2 and TRBJ2-1; 8 bases align to TRBD2. The CDR3 runs 15 residues. Germline CDR1 reads SGHAT; CDR2 reads FQNNGV. Losses at the gene ends were 6 bases for V and 3 bases for J; bases not matched to a gene: 7. The CDR3 protein is CASSQSGRGYNEQFF. Written as DNA, the CDR3 is TGTGCCAGCAGTCAAAGCGGGAGAGGCTACAATGAGCAGTTCTTC.

This clonotype was seen repeatedly, ten times or more. CDR3 sequence reads: CSARAASGSPGYKTYEQYF. CDR3 DNA sequence: TGCAGTGCTAGAGCCGCTAGCGGGAGTCCCGGCTACAAAACCTACGAGCAGTACTTC. The chain combines TRBV20-1 with TRBJ2-7, with 10 bases that match TRBD2. With 1 base clipped from V and 2 bases from J, the junction kept 17 bases outside the gene matches. Germline CDR1 is DFQATT and CDR2 is SNEGSKA (reference sequence). The CDR3 contains 19 residues.

The chain couples TRBV6-1 to TRBJ2-5; D gene uncertain. The V and J ends lost 6 bases and 4 bases respectively, with 18 bases between them. CDR1 is MNHNS and CDR2 is SASEGT in the germline V gene. The CDR3 sequence is 15 residues long. In nucleotides, the CDR3 is TGTGCCAGCAGCCATGACTTCGGGTTTGCAGAGACCCAGTACTTC. This sequence encodes CASSHDFGFAETQYF.

In its sample, this clonotype was seen many times. This rearrangement joins TRBV28 to TRBJ2-1; TRBD2 matches at 13 bases. The CDR3 extends over 15 amino acids. Germline CDR1 reads MDHEN; CDR2 reads SYDVKM. V lost 5 bases and J lost 11; bases outside the gene matches: 9. This CDR3 reads CASSPGLAGEFKQFF. In DNA, the CDR3 is TGTGCCAGCAGTCCCGGACTAGCGGGAGAGTTTAAGCAGTTCTTC.

There are many counts of this clonotype. The chain joins TRBV12-3 or TRBV12-4 to TRBJ1-6; 7 bases fit TRBD1. The CDR3 is 14 residues long. V dropped 3 bases and J dropped 7; count of bases not matched to a gene: 3. CDR3 sequence (DNA): TGTGCCAGCAGTTTGACAGGGTGGAATTCACCCCTCCACTTT. Amino acid sequence: CASSLTGWNSPLHF.

The chain has TRBV24-1 and TRBJ2-2; maybe TRBD2 (7 bases). The germline CDR1 and CDR2 sequences are KGHDR and SFDVKD. V was pared by 7 bases and J by 6 bases, with 11 bases between. The CDR3 extends over 13 amino acids. The CDR3: CATRPGGPGELFF. The CDR3 DNA sequence: TGTGCCACCAGGCCGGGGGGCCCCGGGGAGCTGTTTTTT.

This clonotype was observed at least ten times. The chain recombines TRBV28 with TRBJ1-1; TRBD1 agrees at 7 bases. V lost 6 bases and J lost 4; bases outside the gene matches: 8. The CDR3 extends over 14 amino acids. CDR1 and CDR2 from the germline V gene are MDHEN and SYDVKM. The CDR3 sequence: CASSSTGTGTEAFF. The CDR3 bases are TGTGCCAGCAGCTCGACAGGGACGGGCACTGAAGCTTTCTTT. The variable domain in full, with the rest retrieved from reference TRBV28 and TRBJ1-1, is DVKVTQSSRYLVKRTGEKVFLECVQDMDHENMFWYRQDPGLGLRLIYFSYDVKMKEKGDIPEGYSVSREKKERFSLILESASTNQTSMYLCASSSTGTGTEAFFGQGTRLTVV.

This clonotype appeared many times. The chain employs TRBV7-9 and TRBJ2-1, with 14 bases aligning to TRBD2. V trimming: 4 bases; J trimming: 8 bases; junction bases outside the gene matches: 7. The CDR3 has 16 amino acids. Germline assignment: CDR1 SEHNR and CDR2 FQNEAQ (reference sequence). The CDR3 is CASSSGTSGSYYEQFF. As DNA, the CDR3 is TGTGCCAGCAGCTCAGGGACTAGCGGGAGTTATTATGAGCAGTTCTTC.

This clonotype was seen many times. This sequence joins TRBV20-1 and TRBJ2-7, with 13 bases identical to TRBD2. Per germline, CDR1 DFQATT and CDR2 SNEGSKA (reference sequence). V shed 5 bases and J 0 bases; nucleotides not matched to a gene: 10. This CDR3 comprises 17 residues. In DNA, the CDR3 is TGCAGTGCTTCACCCCGACTAGCGGGAGGTCGCTCCTACGAGCAGTACTTC. Translated: CSASPRLAGGRSYEQYF.

This clonotype was recorded at least ten times. This chain connects TRBV5-5 to TRBJ1-5, with TRBD1 matching 8 bases. V trimming: 3 bases; J trimming: 6 bases; junction bases outside the gene matches: 5. This CDR3 region has 14 residues. The germline V gene encodes CDR1 SGHKS and CDR2 YYEKEE (reference sequence). In nucleotides, the CDR3 is TGTGCCAGCAGCTGGACAGGGATAGGTCAGCCCCAGCATTTT. Protein sequence: CASSWTGIGQPQHF. Together with reference TRBV5-5 and TRBJ1-5, the CDR3 gives the full variable domain: DAGVTQSPTHLIKTRGQQVTLRCSPISGHKSVSWYQQVLGQGPQFIFQYYEKEERGRGNFPDRFSARQFPNYSSELNVNALLLGDSALYLCASSWTGIGQPQHFGDGTRLSIL.

This clonotype was counted many times. In DNA, the CDR3 is TGTGCCAGCAGTGACCGAAAGAACACTGAAGCTTTCTTT. Encoded protein: CASSDRKNTEAFF. This sequence joins TRBV28 and TRBJ1-1; D remains ambiguous. The germline V and J ends were trimmed by 5 bases and 1 base, with 8 bases remaining between them. CDR3 length equals 13 residues. The V gene's germline CDR1 is MDHEN and CDR2 SYDVKM.

The CDR3 sequence: CASSRQGGLGTEAFF. The CDR3 DNA is TGTGCCAGCAGCCGACAGGGAGGTTTGGGCACTGAAGCTTTCTTT. The gene calls are TRBV27 and TRBJ1-1; 7 bases fit TRBD1. The CDR3 contains 15 residues. Trimming cost V 6 bases and J 4 bases; bases outside gene matches: 11. Germline CDR1 and CDR2: MNHEY and SMNVEV (reference sequence).

This clonotype came up many times. The chain joins TRBV30 to TRBJ2-1; TRBD2 aligns across 9 bases. Germline V lookup: CDR1 GTSNPN, CDR2 SVGIG (reference sequence). With 4 bases clipped from V and 4 bases from J, the junction kept 14 bases outside the gene matches. The CDR3 contains 17 residues. CDR3 nucleotide sequence: TGTGCCTGGAATCCGCCAACTAGCGGGCCGAATTACAATGAGCAGTTCTTC. This codes for CAWNPPTSGPNYNEQFF.

This clonotype has a handful of counts. CDR3: CSARKTGEGNQPQHF. The CDR3 DNA reads as TGCAGTGCTAGAAAGACAGGGGAGGGCAATCAGCCCCAGCATTTT. The chain couples TRBV20-1 to TRBJ1-5; 8 nucleotides line up with TRBD1. The V segment lost 2 bases and the J segment 2 bases; nucleotides outside the gene matches: 5. The CDR3 sequence is 15 residues long. Germline CDR1 and CDR2: DFQATT and SNEGSKA (reference sequence).

This clonotype appeared many times. This chain connects TRBV20-1 to TRBJ2-3; 11 bases match TRBD2. The CDR3 contains 15 residues. V shed 3 bases and J 7 bases; nucleotides not matched to a gene: 9. Germline CDR1 and CDR2: DFQATT and SNEGSKA (reference sequence). CDR3 protein: CSARGTSGSPHTQYF. Written as DNA, the CDR3 is TGCAGTGCTAGGGGTACTAGCGGGAGCCCACATACGCAGTATTTT.

The chain is built from TRBV5-1 and TRBJ2-5, with 14 bases fitting TRBD2. The CDR3 totals 17 residues. With V trimmed by 3 bases and J by 4 bases, 8 bases remained unmatched. Germline V CDR1 and CDR2: SGHRS, YFSETQ. CDR3 coding DNA: TGCGCCAGCAGCTCGGGACTAGCGGGAGTGGGAGGAGAGACCCAGTACTTC. It is translated as CASSSGLAGVGGETQYF.

This clonotype has ten or more counts. This chain links TRBV27 with TRBJ1-1; D ambiguous. The V end lost 4 bases, the J end lost 0 bases, and 6 bases lay between the germline ends. The CDR3 loop spans 13 amino acids. The germline CDR1 and CDR2 sequences are MNHEY and SMNVEV (reference sequence). The CDR3 sequence is CASSSEVNTEAFF. The DNA of the CDR3 is TGTGCCAGCAGTTCAGAGGTGAACACTGAAGCTTTCTTT.

At least ten counts were recorded for this clonotype. The rearrangement links TRBV11-2 to TRBJ2-1, with 10 bases matching TRBD1. The CDR3 contains 15 residues. Germline V CDR1 and CDR2: SGHAT, FQNNGV. J lost 7 bases, V lost 1 base, and 4 bases had no gene match. For the CDR3, the DNA is TGTGCCAGCAGCTTAGCCGGGACAGGGGTAAATGAGCAGTTCTTC. Its translation: CASSLAGTGVNEQFF.

The V call is TRBV4-1, the J call TRBJ2-7; D not certain. This CDR3 has 11 residues. The V end lost 2 bases, the J end lost 6 bases, and 5 bases lay between the germline ends. Germline V lookup: CDR1 MGHRA, CDR2 YSYEKL. Written as DNA, the CDR3 is TGCGCCAGCAGCCAAATTGGCGAGCAGTACTTC. Translating gives CASSQIGEQYF.